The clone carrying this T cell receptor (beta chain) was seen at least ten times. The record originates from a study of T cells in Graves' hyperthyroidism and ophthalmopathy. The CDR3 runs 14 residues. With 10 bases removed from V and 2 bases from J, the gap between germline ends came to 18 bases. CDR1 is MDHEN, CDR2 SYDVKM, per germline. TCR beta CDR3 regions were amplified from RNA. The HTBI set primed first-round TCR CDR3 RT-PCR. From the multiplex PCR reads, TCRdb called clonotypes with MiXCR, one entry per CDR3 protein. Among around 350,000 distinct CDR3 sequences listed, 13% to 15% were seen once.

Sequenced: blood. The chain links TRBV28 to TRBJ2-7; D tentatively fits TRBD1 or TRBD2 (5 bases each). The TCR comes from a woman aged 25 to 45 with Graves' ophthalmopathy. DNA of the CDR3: TGTGCCACTTGGGGAGCAGAGGGGACCTACGAGCAGTACTTC. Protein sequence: CATWGAEGTYEQYF.